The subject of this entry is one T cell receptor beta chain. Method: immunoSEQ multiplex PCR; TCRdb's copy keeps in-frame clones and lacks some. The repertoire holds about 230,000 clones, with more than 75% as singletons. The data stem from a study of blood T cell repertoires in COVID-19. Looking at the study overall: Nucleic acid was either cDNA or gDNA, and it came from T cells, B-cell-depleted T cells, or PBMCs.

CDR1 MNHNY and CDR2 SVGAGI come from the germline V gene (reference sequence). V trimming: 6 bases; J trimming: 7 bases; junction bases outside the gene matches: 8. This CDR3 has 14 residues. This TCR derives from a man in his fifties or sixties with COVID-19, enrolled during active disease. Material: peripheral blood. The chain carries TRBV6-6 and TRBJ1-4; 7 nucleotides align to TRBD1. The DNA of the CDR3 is TGTGCCAGCAGACCTGACAGGGCCTCTGAAAAACTGTTTTTT. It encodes CASRPDRASEKLFF.